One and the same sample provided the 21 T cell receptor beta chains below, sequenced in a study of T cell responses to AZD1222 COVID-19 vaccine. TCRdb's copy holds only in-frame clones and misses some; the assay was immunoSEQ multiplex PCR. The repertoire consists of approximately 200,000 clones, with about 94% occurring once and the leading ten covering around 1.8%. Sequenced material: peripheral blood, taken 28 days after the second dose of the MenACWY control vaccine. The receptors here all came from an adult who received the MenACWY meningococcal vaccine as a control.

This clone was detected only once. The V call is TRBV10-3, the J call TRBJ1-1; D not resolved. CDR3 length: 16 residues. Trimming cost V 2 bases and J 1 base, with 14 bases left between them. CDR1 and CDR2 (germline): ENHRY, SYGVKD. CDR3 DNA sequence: TGTGCCATCAGTGAGGCCTCCTCAAGGGAGAACACTGAAGCTTTCTTT. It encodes CAISEASSRENTEAFF.

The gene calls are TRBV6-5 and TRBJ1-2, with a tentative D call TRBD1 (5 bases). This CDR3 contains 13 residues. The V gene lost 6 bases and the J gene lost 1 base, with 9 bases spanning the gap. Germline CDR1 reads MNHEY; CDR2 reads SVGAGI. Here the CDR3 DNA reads TGTGCCAGCAGGGACACAATTAACTATGGCTACACCTTC. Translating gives CASRDTINYGYTF.

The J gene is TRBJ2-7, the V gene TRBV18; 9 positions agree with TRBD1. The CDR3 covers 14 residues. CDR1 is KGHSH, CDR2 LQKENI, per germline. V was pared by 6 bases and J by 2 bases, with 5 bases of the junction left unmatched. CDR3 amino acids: CASSLGQGTYEQYF. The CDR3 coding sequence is TGTGCCAGCTCGTTAGGACAGGGGACCTACGAGCAGTACTTC.

CDR3 bases: TGTGCCAGCAGCGCACGACCCGTCTGGGGCACCGGGGAGCTGTTTTTT. It is translated as CASSARPVWGTGELFF. The chain couples TRBV9 to TRBJ2-2; D is undetermined. The V gene's germline CDR1 is SGDLS and CDR2 YYNGEE. Trimming cost V 3 bases and J 4 bases, with 16 bases left between them. This CDR3 comprises 16 residues.

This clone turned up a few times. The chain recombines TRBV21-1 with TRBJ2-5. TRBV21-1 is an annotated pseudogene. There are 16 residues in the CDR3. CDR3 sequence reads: CASSKEGTPGQETQYF. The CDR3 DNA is TGTGCCAGCAGCAAAGAAGGGACCCCCGGGCAAGAGACCCAGTACTTC.

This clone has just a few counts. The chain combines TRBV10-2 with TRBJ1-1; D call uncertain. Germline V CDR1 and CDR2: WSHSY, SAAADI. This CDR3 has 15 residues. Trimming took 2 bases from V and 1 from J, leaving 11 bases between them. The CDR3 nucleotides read TGCGCCAGCAGTGAGGGGCCAGGCTGGAACACTGAAGCTTTCTTT. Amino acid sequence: CASSEGPGWNTEAFF.

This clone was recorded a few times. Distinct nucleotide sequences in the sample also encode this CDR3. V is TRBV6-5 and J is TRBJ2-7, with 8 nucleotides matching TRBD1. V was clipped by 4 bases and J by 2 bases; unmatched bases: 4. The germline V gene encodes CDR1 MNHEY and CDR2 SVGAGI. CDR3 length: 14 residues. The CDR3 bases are TGTGCCAGCAGTTCACGGACAGGGCCCTACGAGCAGTACTTC. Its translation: CASSSRTGPYEQYF.

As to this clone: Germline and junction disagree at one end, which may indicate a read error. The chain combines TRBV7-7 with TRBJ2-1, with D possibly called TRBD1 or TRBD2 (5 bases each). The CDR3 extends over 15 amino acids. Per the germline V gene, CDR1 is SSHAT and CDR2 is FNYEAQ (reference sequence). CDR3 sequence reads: CASSLAWGPYNEQFF. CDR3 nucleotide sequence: TGTGCTAGCAGCTTAGCTTGGGGACCTTACAATGAGCAGTTCTTC. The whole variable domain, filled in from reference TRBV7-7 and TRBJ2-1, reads GAGVSQSPRYKVTKRGQDVTLRCDPISSHATLYWYQQALGQGPEFLTYFNYEAQPDKSGLPSDRFSAERPEGSISTLTIQRTEQRDSAMYRCASSLAWGPYNEQFFGPGTRLTVL.

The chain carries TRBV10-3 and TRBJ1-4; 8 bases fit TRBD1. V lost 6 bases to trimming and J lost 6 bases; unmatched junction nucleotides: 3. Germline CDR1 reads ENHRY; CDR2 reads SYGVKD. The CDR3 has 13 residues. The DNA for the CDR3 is TGTGCCATCAGCAGGGGGCGCGATGAAAAACTGTTTTTT. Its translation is CAISRGRDEKLFF.

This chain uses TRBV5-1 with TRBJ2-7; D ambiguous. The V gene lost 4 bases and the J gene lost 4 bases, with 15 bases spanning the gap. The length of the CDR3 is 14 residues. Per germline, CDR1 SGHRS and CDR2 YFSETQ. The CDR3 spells CASSLRTIPYEQYF. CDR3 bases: TGCGCCAGCAGCCTTCGGACCATCCCGTACGAGCAGTACTTC.

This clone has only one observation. CDR3 sequence: CASSPPGTGGTEAFF. The CDR3 DNA is TGTGCCAGCAGTCCCCCCGGGACAGGGGGCACTGAAGCTTTCTTT. V is TRBV6-5 and J is TRBJ1-1, with 11 bases lining up with TRBD1. The J segment lost 4 bases and the V segment lost 5 bases, leaving 6 bases of the junction unmatched. This CDR3 region has 15 residues. Germline V gives CDR1 MNHEY, CDR2 SVGAGI.

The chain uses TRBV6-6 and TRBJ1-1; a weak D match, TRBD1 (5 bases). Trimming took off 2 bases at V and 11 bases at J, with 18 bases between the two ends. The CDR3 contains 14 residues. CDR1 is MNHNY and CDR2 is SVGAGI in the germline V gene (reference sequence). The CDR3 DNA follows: TGTGCCAGCAGTTACCCAGGGACTCTTACCGGGGCTTTCTTT. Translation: CASSYPGTLTGAFF.

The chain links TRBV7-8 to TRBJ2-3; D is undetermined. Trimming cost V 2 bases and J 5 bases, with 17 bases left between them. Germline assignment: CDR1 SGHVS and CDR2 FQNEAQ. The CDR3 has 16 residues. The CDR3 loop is CASSLTRVSARDTQYF. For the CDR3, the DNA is TGTGCCAGCAGCTTAACTCGAGTTTCCGCGAGAGATACGCAGTATTTT.

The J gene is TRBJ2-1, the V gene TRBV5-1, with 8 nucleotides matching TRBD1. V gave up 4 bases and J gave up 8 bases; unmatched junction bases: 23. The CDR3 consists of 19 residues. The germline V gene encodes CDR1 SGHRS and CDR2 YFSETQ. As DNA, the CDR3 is TGCGCCAGCAGCGCATGGGGTCTGGACAGGGAGGTTGGGGCCGATGAGCAGTTCTTC. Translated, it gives CASSAWGLDREVGADEQFF.

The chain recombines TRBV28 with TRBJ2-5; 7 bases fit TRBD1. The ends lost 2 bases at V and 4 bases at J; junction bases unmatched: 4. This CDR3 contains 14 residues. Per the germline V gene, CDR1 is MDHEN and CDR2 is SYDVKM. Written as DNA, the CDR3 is TGTGCCAGCAGTTTAAGCAGGGGGAGAGAGACCCAGTACTTC. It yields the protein CASSLSRGRETQYF.

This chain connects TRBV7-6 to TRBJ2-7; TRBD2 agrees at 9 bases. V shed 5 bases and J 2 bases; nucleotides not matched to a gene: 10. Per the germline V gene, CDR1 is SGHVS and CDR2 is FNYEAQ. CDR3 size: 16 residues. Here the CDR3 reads CASSPGRGGTTYEQYF. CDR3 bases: TGTGCCAGCAGCCCCGGGCGGGGGGGCACTACCTACGAGCAGTACTTC.

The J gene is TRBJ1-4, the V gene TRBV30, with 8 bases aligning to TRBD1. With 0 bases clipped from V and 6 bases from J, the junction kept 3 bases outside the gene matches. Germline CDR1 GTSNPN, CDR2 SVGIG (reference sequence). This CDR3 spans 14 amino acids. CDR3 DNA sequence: TGTGCCTGGAGTGTAGCAGGGGGCGATGAAAAACTGTTTTTT. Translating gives CAWSVAGGDEKLFF.

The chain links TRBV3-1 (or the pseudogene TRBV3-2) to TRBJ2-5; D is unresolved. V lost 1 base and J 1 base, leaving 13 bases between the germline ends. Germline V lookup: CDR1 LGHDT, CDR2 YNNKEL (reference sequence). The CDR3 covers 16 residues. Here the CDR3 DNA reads TGTGCCAGCAGCCAAGTTCCCGGGCAAGGCCAAGAGACCCAGTACTTC. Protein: CASSQVPGQGQETQYF.

This CDR3 is CASNSGVFTEAFF. DNA of the CDR3: TGTGCCAGCAATTCGGGGGTTTTCACTGAAGCTTTCTTT. This chain joins TRBV28 and TRBJ1-1; tentative D call: TRBD1 (5 bases). V shed 7 bases and J shed 4 bases, with 13 bases lying between them. This CDR3 comprises 13 residues. Germline V gives CDR1 MDHEN, CDR2 SYDVKM.

For the CDR3, the DNA is TGTGCCAGCAGCTTCCAGAACAGGGGACAGGGTCGATATGGCTACACCTTC. It translates to CASSFQNRGQGRYGYTF. The rearrangement joins TRBV5-8 to TRBJ1-2; 9 bases map to TRBD1. CDR1 and CDR2 from the germline V gene are SGHTS and YDEGEE. CDR3 length: 17 residues. V was pared by 2 bases and J by 5 bases, with 13 bases of the junction left unmatched.

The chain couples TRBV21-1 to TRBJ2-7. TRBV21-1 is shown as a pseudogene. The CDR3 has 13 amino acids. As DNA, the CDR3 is TGTGCCAGCAGCAATTTGCCCTGCTACGAGCAGTACTTC. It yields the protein CASSNLPCYEQYF.